This T cell receptor beta chain was retrieved from a study of OX40 agonist ivuxolimab in advanced cancers. Study summary: Six ivuxolimab dose levels, 0.01 to 10 mg/kg, were given intravenously every 2 weeks.

A single count supports this clone. Its antigen is undetermined. Study-level points and caveats: Low levels of normalized T-cell clonal expansion also appeared in some nonresponders. Researchers report that CD8+ T cells had, on average, more expanded clones than CD4+.

Assay used: immunoSEQ multiplex PCR; TCRdb lists only in-frame clones, some missing. The sample holds 100,000 or so clones, roughly nine tenths seen once. This receptor was obtained from an adult with an advanced solid tumor such as melanoma, head and neck, liver or kidney cancer. Material: CD4+ or CD8+ T cells sorted from blood, obtained in a trial of the OX40 agonist ivuxolimab.

The CDR3, as DNA: TGTGCCAGTATGTACACCCCGGGGGTTAATTCACCCCTCCACTTT. Its protein product is CASMYTPGVNSPLHF. The V gene is TRBV19, the J gene TRBJ1-6, with D maybe TRBD1 (5 bases). V lost 7 bases and J lost 6, with 16 bases in between. The CDR3 spans 15 residues. The germline V gene has CDR1 LNHDA and CDR2 SQIVND (reference sequence).